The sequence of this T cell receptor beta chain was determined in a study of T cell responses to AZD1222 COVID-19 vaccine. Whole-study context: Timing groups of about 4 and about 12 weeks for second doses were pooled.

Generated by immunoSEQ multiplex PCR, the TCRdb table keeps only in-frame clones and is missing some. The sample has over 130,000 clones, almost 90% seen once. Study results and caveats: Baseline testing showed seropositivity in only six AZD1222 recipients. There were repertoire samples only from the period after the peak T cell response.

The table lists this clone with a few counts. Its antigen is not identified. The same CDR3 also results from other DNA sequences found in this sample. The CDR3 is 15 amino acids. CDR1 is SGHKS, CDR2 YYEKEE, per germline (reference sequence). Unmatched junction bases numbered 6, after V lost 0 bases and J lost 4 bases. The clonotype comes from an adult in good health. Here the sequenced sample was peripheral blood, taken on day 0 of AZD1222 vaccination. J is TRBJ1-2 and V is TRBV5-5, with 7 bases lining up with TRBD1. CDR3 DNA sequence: TGTGCCAGCAGCTTGGGGGACAGAGTAGTCTATGGCTACACCTTC. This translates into CASSLGDRVVYGYTF.